This TCR beta chain was found in a study of T-cell reconstitution after alpha-beta-depleted transplantation in children. Overall study results and limits: As was reported, about two months after transplant, alpha-beta T cells came from several hundred expanded graft clones. Newly generated T cells supplied most T-cell counts and diversity one year post-transplant. Several patients had high TCRbeta diversity at day 60; it came from surviving recipient T cells and thymic progenitors.

This CDR3 spans 14 amino acids. CDR1 and CDR2 from the germline V gene are DFQATT and SNEGSKA (reference sequence). Trimming at V came to 1 base and at J to 6 bases, leaving 5 bases not matched to a gene. Preparing the TCRbeta library involved the use of unique molecular identifiers. MiXCR was run by TCRdb on the PCR reads, yielding one entry per CDR3 protein. The sample records a few hundred thousand distinct CDR3 sequences, around 27% being singletons. A single count supports this clonotype. Its antigen remains unidentified. Specimen: PBMCs, collected before TCRalphabeta/CD19-depleted stem cell transplant. This sequence was found in a boy less than two years old with Wiskott-Aldrich syndrome, due to receive a stem cell transplant. The chain combines TRBV20-1 with TRBJ2-1, with 8 bases lining up with TRBD2. In DNA form, the CDR3 reads TGCAGTGCTAGAGTTCCTAGCGGGCTCAATGAGCAGTTCTTC. The encoded protein is CSARVPSGLNEQFF.